This record concerns one TCR beta chain sequence. The antigen is not known. The sample originates from a study of shared clonotypes between healthy human individuals. At the level of the study: Every donor yielded three CD4 naive, three CD4 memory, two CD8 naive and one CD8 memory plate.

General observations from the study: Sharing across four donors was seen in 4% to 6.5% of naive CD4 clonotypes.

Here immunoSEQ multiplex PCR was the method, and the copy in TCRdb shows in-frame clones only, minus some. Of roughly 2.1 million clones listed, about 93% are singletons. There are 12 residues in the CDR3. Trimming took off 8 bases at V and 1 base at J, with 9 bases between the two ends. Germline V gene data show CDR1 as LNHNV and CDR2 as YYDKDF (reference sequence). In the naive CD8 group, cells lacked CD45RO and were positively selected for CCR7, so terminally differentiated effector memory CD45RA+ cells were left out. J is TRBJ2-7 and V is TRBV15; possibly TRBD2 for D (6 bases). The sample taken for sequencing was naive CD8+ T cells from PBMCs. This TCR derives from a man aged 18 to 35 in good health. Some clones in this sample may be carry-over from other donors' samples. CDR3 loop: CATGTASYEQYF. In DNA form, the CDR3 reads TGTGCCACCGGGACTGCGTCCTACGAGCAGTACTTC.